This T cell receptor (beta chain) was sequenced in a study of tumor-infiltrating lymphocytes in localized non-small cell lung cancer (dated by TCRdb to about 2021). Study-wide context: Several histologies were represented in the cohort, which also included both smokers and never-smokers as well as patients whose samples were collected after neoadjuvant chemotherapy. Resected tumor tissue and uninvolved lung tissue described as non-adjacent to the tumor were contributed by each patient, with both tissues obtained from the same patient. The same patients underwent several integrated assays, with TCR sequencing performed together with flow cytometry, multiplex immunofluorescence, RNA-seq, exome sequencing and proteomics. The overall ICON cohort comprised 150 or so surgical patients with localized non-small cell lung cancer whose tumors were resected. For roughly 56 patients, immunoSEQ T-cell fraction was compared between paired tumor and uninvolved lung. The paper's findings and limits, for the study overall: Because different pieces of the same tissue were used for different assays, technical variation could not be separated from intratumor heterogeneity. No association of tumor T-cell fraction from TCR sequencing with recurrence-free survival was found (p = 0.61). TCRbeta sequencing supported higher T cell infiltration in tumors than in uninvolved lung tissue, consistent with immunofluorescence CD3 counts. Since assay coverage differed from patient to patient depending on how much tissue was available, TCR sequencing was done for only a subset of the cohort. The TCR-derived T-cell fraction showed no difference between the flow cytometry-defined immunotypes IM1 (good prognosis) and IM2 (poor prognosis).

Its CDR3 holds 16 amino acids, cysteine through phenylalanine. The entry retains the CDR3 DNA only, 48 bases that are in frame from base 1. According to the germline V gene (reference sequence), CDR1 reads SEHNR and CDR2 reads FQNEAQ. Trimming removed 5 bases from V and 3 bases from J, leaving 20 bases between the germline ends. The T-cell fraction in tumor and uninvolved lung tissue was provided by TCR sequencing with the immunoSEQ assay. The authors' analysis ran thus. For survival analysis, patients were divided into high (upper tertile) and low (lower two tertiles) T-cell fraction groups, which were compared by log-rank test. A signed-rank test was used to test differences in T-cell fraction between paired tumor and uninvolved lung samples. TCRdb retrieved this table from immuneACCESS and kept in-frame rearrangements only. Not all clones are present; in checked studies, unresolved V genes account for under half, and no reason is known for the remainder. V and J calls and clone size are as listed in that table; D and trimming were resolved from the DNA. The sample table contains about 16,000 clones; only one count was recorded for more than 60% of them. Of the sample, 6.5% falls within the top ten clones.

Enrollment in ICON was initiated in the first half of 2016, and the last patient was enrolled in the second half of 2018. From a subcohort of about 70 patients, fresh tumor and matched uninvolved tissue were collected for in-depth immune analyses, including TCR sequencing. No cell sorting was done, and TCR sequencing was instead run on DNA isolated from bulk tissue. Note on this clone: The antigen it recognizes is unknown. The sample holds no much larger clone one base away, and base qualities are not on file.

The receptor comes from a human donor with non-small cell lung cancer. The sequence is built from TRBV7-9 and TRBJ2-7; the D segment could be TRBD2, given 6 matching bases. The sequenced sample was lung tumor tissue. The nucleotides are TGTGCCAGCAGCCCCTGGGGCGGGGCGTTCCTCTACGAGCAGTACTTC. Its protein product is CASSPWGGAFLYEQYF.